A single TCR beta chain is shown here with its context. The antigen is undetermined. This record belongs to a study of T-cell reconstitution after alpha-beta-depleted transplantation in children. Findings and caveats of the study: The high TCRbeta diversity at day 60 in some patients came from surviving recipient T cells and thymic progenitors. After one year, T-cell counts and TCRbeta diversity mostly came from new T cells.

Unique molecular identifiers were incorporated when the TCRbeta library was constructed. Via MiXCR, TCRdb re-called the PCR reads, giving one row per CDR3 protein. The sample includes a few hundred thousand distinct CDR3 sequences, approximately 42% of them seen just once. The CDR3 totals 14 residues. Trimming removed 5 bases at V and 0 bases at J, with 9 bases between. The germline V gene has CDR1 MDHEN and CDR2 SYDVKM. The receptor was isolated from a girl under 10 years old with aplastic anemia, due to receive a stem cell transplant. The sample here was PBMCs, taken before TCRalphabeta/CD19-depleted stem cell transplant. The chain carries TRBV28 and TRBJ2-3, with D uncertain. This CDR3 is CASSPYRSTDTQYF. CDR3 in DNA: TGTGCCAGCAGTCCCTACCGTAGCACAGATACGCAGTATTTT.